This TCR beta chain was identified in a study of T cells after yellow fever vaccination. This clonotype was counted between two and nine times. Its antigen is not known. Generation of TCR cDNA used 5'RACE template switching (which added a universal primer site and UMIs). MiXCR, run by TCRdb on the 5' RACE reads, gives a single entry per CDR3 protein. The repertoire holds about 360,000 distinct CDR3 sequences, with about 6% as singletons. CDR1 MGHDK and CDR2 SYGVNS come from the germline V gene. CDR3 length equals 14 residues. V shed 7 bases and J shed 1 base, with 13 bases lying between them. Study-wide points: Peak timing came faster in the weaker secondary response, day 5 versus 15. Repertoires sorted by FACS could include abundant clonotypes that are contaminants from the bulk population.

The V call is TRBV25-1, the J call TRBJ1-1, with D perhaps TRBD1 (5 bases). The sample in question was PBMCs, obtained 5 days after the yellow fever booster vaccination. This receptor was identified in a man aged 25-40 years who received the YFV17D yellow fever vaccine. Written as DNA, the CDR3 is TGTGCCAGCACCCTTGGGGGGGAGAACACTGAAGCTTTCTTT. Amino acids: CASTLGGENTEAFF.